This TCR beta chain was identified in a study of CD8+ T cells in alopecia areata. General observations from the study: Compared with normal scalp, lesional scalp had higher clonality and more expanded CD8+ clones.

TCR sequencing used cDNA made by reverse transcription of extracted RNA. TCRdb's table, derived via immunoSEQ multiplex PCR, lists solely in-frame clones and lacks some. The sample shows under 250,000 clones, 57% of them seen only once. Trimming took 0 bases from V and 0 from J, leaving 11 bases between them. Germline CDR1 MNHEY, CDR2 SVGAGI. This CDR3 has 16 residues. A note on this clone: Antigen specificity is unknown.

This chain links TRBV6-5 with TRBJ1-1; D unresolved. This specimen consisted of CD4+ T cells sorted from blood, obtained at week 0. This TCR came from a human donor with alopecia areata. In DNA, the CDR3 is TGTGCCAGCAGTTACTCGAACGGGCCTATGAACACTGAAGCTTTCTTT. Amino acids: CASSYSNGPMNTEAFF.